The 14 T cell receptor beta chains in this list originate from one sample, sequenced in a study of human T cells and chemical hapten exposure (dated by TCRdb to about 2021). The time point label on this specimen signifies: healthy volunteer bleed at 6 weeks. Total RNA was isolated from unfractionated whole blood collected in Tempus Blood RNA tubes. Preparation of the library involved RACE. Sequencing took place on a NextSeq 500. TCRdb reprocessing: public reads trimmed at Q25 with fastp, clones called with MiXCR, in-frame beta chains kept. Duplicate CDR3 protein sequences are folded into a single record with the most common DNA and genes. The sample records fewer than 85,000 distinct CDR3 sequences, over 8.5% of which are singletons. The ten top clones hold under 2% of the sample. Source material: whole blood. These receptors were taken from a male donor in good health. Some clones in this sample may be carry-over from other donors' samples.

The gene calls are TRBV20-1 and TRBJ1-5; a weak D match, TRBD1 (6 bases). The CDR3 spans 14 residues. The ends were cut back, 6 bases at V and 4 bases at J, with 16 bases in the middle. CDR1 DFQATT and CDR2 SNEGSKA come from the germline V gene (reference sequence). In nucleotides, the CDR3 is TGCAGTGCAAGCCAGGGGAGAGGGAATCAGCCCCAGCATTTT. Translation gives CSASQGRGNQPQHF.

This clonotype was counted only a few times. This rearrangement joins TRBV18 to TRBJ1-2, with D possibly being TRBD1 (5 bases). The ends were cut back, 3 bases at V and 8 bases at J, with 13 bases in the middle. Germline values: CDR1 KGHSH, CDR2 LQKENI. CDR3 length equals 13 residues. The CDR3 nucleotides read TGTGCCAGCTCACCTTGGGAGGGGTACGGCTACACCTTC. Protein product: CASSPWEGYGYTF. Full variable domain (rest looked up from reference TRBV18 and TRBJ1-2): NAGVMQNPRHLVRRRGQEARLRCSPMKGHSHVYWYRQLPEEGLKFMVYLQKENIIDESGMPKERFSAEFPKEGPSILRIQQVVRGDSAAYFCASSPWEGYGYTFGSGTRLTVV.

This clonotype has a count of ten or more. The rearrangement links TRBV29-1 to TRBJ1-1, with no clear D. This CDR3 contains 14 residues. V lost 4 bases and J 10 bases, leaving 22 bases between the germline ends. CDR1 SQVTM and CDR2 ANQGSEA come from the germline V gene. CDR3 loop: CSVGALLQREGAFF. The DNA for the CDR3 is TGCAGCGTTGGGGCATTACTCCAAAGGGAGGGAGCTTTCTTT.

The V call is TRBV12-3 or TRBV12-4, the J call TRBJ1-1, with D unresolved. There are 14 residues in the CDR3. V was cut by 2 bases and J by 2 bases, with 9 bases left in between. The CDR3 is CASSLLPANTEAFF. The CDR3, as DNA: TGTGCCAGCAGTTTATTACCGGCTAACACTGAAGCTTTCTTT.

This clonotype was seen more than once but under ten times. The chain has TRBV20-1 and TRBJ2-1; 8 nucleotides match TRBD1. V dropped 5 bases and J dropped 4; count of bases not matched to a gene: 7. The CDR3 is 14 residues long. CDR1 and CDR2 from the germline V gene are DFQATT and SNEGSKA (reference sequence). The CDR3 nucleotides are TGCAGTGCTCCGAAGGACAGGGAATACAATGAGCAGTTCTTC. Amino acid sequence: CSAPKDREYNEQFF.

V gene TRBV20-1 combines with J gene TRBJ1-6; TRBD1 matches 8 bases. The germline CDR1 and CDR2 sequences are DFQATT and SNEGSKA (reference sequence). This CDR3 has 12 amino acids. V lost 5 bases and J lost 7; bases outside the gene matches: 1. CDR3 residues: CSAGDRNSPLHF. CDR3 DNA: TGCAGTGCTGGGGACAGGAATTCACCCCTCCACTTT.

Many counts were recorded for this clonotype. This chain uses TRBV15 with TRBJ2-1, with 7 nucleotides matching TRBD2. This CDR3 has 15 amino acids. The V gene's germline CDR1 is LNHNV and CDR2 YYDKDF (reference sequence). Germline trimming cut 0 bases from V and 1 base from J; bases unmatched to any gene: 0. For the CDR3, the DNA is TGTGCCACCAGCAGAGAAGCGGGGTCCTACAATGAGCAGTTCTTC. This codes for CATSREAGSYNEQFF.

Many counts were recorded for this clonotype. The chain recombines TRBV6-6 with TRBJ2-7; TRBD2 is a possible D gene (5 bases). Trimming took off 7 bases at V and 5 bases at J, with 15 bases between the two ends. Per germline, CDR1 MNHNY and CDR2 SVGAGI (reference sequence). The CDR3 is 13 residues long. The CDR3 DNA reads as TGTGCCAGCACTCCCGGGGATGCGGACGAGCAGTACTTC. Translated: CASTPGDADEQYF.

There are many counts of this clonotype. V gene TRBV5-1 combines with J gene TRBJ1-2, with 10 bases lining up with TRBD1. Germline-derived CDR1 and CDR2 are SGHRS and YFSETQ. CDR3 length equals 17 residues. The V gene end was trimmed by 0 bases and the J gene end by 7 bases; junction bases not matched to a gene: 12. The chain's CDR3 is CASSLVTFGQGDGGYTF. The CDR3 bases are TGCGCCAGCAGCTTGGTAACCTTTGGACAGGGGGACGGTGGCTACACCTTC.

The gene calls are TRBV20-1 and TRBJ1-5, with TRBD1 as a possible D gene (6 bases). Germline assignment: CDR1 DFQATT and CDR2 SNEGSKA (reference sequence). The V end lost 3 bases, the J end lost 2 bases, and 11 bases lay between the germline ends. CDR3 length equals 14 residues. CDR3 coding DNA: TGCAGTGCTAGGGGGGGGCGCGGCAATCAGCCCCAGCATTTT. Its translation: CSARGGRGNQPQHF.

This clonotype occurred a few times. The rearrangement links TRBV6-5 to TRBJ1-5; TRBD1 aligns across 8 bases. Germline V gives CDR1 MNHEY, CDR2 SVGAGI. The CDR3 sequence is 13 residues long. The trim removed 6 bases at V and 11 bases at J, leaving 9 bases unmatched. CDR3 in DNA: TGTGCCAGCAGCTCCGGACAGGGACGGGCCCAGCATTTT. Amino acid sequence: CASSSGQGRAQHF.

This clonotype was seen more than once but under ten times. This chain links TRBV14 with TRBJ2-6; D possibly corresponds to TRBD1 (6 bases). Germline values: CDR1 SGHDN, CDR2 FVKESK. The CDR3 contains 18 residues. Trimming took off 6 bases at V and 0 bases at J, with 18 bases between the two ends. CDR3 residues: CASSSLPGQASGANVLTF. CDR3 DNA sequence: TGTGCCAGCAGTTCTCTTCCGGGACAAGCCTCTGGGGCCAACGTCCTGACTTTC.

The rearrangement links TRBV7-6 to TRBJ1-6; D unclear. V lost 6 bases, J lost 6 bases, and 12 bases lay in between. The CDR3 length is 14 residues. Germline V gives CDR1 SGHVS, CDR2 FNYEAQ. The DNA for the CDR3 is TGTGCCAGCAGTCCGACCAGGAGTAATTCACCCCTCCACTTT. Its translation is CASSPTRSNSPLHF.

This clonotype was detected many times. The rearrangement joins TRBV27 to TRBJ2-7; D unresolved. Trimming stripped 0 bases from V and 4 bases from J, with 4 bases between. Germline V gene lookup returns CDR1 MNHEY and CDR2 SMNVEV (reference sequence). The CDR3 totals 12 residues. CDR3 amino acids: CASSLSGYEQYF. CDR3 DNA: TGTGCCAGCAGTTTATCAGGATACGAGCAGTACTTC.